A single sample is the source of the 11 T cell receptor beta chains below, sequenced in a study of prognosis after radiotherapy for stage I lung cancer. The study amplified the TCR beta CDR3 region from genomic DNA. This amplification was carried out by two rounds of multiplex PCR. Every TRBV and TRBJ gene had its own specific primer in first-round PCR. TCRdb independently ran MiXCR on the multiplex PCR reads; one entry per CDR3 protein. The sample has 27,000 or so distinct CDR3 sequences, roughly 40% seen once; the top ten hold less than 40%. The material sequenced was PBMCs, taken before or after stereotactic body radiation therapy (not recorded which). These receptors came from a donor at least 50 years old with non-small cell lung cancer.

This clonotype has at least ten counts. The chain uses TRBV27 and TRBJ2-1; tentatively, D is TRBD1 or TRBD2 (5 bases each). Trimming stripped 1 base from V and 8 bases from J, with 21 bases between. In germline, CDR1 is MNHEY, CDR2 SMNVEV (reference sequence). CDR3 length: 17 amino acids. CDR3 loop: CASSLYTGTTYLDEQFF. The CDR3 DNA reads TGTGCCAGCAGTTTATATACCGGGACCACCTACCTCGATGAGCAGTTCTTC.

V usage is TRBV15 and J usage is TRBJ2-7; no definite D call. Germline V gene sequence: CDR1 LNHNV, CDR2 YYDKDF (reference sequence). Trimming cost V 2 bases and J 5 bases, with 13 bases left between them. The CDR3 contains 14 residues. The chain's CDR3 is CATSRIVTMDEQYF. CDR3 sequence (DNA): TGTGCCACCAGCAGAATCGTGACAATGGACGAGCAGTACTTC. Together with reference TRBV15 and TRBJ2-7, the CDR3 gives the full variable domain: DAMVIQNPRYQVTQFGKPVTLSCSQTLNHNVMYWYQQKSSQAPKLLFHYYDKDFNNEADTPDNFQSRRPNTSFCFLDIRSPGLGDTAMYLCATSRIVTMDEQYFGPGTRLTVT.

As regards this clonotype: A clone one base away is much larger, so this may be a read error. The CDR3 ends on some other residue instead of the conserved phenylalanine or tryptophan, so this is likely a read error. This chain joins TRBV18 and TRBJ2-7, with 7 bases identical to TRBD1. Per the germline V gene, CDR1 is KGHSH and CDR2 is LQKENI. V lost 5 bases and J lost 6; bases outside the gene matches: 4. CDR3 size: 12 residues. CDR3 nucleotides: TGTGCCAGCTCATCAACAGGGGCCGAGCAGTACTTG. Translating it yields CASSSTGAEQYL.

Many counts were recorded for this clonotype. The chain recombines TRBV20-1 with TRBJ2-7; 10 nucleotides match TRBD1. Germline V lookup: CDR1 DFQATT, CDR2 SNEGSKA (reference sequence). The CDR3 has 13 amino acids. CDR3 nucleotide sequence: TGCAGCTTCCCGGGACAGGGGCTTTACGAGCAGTACTTC. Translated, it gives CSFPGQGLYEQYF.

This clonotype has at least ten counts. Written as DNA, the CDR3 is TGCAGCGTTGAAGACCGAGGGGACAGCTACGAGCAGTACTTC. This gives the protein CSVEDRGDSYEQYF. The rearrangement links TRBV29-1 to TRBJ2-7; 7 positions match TRBD1. Trimming at V came to 0 bases and at J to 3 bases, leaving 5 bases not matched to a gene. From germline, CDR1 is SQVTM and CDR2 ANQGSEA. This CDR3 comprises 14 residues.

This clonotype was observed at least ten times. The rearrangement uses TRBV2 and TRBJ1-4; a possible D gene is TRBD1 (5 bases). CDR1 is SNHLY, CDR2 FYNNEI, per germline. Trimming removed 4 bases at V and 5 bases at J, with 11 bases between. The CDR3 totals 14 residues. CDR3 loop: CASSAQEANEKLFF. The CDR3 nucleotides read TGTGCCAGCAGTGCACAGGAAGCGAATGAAAAACTGTTTTTT.

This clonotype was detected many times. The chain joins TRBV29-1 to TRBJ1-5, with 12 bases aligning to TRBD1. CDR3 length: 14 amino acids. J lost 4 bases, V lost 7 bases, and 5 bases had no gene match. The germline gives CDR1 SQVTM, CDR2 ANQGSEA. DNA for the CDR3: TGCAGCGCTATGGGACAGGGGGCGAATCAGCCCCAGCATTTT. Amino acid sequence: CSAMGQGANQPQHF.

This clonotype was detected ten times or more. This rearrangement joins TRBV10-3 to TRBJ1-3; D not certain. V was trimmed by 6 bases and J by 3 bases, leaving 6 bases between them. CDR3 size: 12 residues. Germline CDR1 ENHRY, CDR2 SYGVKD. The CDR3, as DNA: TGTGCCATCAGCCTCAATGGAAACACCATATATTTT. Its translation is CAISLNGNTIYF.

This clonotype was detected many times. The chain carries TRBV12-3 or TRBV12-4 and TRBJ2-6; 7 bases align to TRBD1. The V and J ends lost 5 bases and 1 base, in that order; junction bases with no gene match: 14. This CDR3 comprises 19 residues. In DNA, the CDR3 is TGTGCCAGCAGTCCGACGCTGGGACAGCGTTGGTCTGGGGCCAACGTCCTGACTTTC. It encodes CASSPTLGQRWSGANVLTF.

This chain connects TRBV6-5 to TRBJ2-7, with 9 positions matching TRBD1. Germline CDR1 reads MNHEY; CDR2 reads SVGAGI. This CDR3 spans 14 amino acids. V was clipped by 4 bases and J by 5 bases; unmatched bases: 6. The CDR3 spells CASSFGTGFNEQYF. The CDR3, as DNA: TGTGCCAGCAGTTTCGGGACAGGGTTTAACGAGCAGTACTTC.

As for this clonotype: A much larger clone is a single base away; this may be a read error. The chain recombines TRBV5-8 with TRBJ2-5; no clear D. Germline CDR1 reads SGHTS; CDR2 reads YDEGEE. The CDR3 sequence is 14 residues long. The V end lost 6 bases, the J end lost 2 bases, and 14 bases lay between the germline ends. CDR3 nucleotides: TGTGCCAGCAACGCTGGGCACACTCAAGAGACCCAGTACTTC. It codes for CASNAGHTQETQYF.